These 6 T cell receptor beta chains were all obtained from the same sample, sequenced in a study of OX40 agonist ivuxolimab in advanced cancers. Sequencing was performed with immunoSEQ multiplex PCR; in TCRdb, only in-frame clones are kept and a portion is missing. The repertoire includes about 77,000 clones, roughly 91% of them detected once, and 6.2% sits in the top ten. Source: CD4+ or CD8+ T cells sorted from blood, taken in a trial of the OX40 agonist ivuxolimab. Every receptor here comes from an adult with an advanced solid tumor such as melanoma, head and neck, liver or kidney cancer.

V gene TRBV2 combines with J gene TRBJ2-6, with D unresolved. CDR1 is SNHLY, CDR2 FYNNEI, per germline. The CDR3 is 15 residues long. V lost 4 bases, J lost 0 bases, and 7 bases lay in between. The CDR3 DNA is TGTGCCAGCAGTGTGGGGTTCTCTGGGGCCAACGTCCTGACTTTC. Its protein is CASSVGFSGANVLTF.

The chain is built from TRBV28 and TRBJ2-7; TRBD1 matches 9 bases. Germline V gene data show CDR1 as MDHEN and CDR2 as SYDVKM. CDR3 length equals 15 residues. J gave up 5 bases and V 1 base, and 6 bases lay outside the gene matches. The CDR3 here is CASSLLQGASNEQYF. CDR3 sequence (DNA): TGTGCCAGCAGTTTATTACAGGGGGCTAGCAACGAGCAGTACTTC.

This sequence joins TRBV28 and TRBJ2-1; 10 bases line up with TRBD2. The CDR3 totals 15 residues. Unmatched junction bases numbered 7, after V lost 2 bases and J lost 9 bases. The germline CDR1 and CDR2 sequences are MDHEN and SYDVKM. This CDR3 is CASSLQRGGRAEQFF. The CDR3 nucleotides read TGTGCCAGCAGTTTACAGCGGGGGGGACGGGCTGAGCAGTTCTTC.

V gene TRBV30 combines with J gene TRBJ1-2; D unclear. This CDR3 has 10 amino acids. Germline V gives CDR1 GTSNPN, CDR2 SVGIG (reference sequence). Trimming took off 1 base at V and 3 bases at J, with 0 bases between the two ends. The CDR3, as DNA: TGTGCCTGGAGTGACTATGGCTACACCTTC. Protein sequence: CAWSDYGYTF.

V is TRBV5-4 and J is TRBJ2-1; the match to TRBD2 covers 7 bases. Germline V CDR1 and CDR2: SGHNT, YYREEE (reference sequence). This CDR3 is 15 amino acids long. J lost 5 bases, V lost 0 bases, and 5 bases had no gene match. This chain's CDR3 is CASSLDIGTNNEQFF. The CDR3 DNA is TGTGCCAGCAGCTTGGATATAGGGACTAACAATGAGCAGTTCTTC.

This clone was seen a handful of times. The rearrangement joins TRBV9 to TRBJ2-6; D gene uncertain. Germline values: CDR1 SGDLS, CDR2 YYNGEE. V was pared by 4 bases and J by 2 bases, with 10 bases between. The CDR3 is made up of 15 amino acids. DNA of the CDR3: TGTGCCAGCAGCCCCTATGACCCTGGGGCCAACGTCCTGACTTTC. This encodes CASSPYDPGANVLTF.